A single sample is the source of the 24 T cell receptor beta chains below, sequenced in a study of T cell responses to AZD1222 COVID-19 vaccine. Profiled with immunoSEQ multiplex PCR; TCRdb holds only in-frame clones, not every one. The table includes roughly 150,000 clones, 70% to 90% detected once. Sequences were derived from peripheral blood, sampled on day 0 of AZD1222 vaccination. The receptors were sampled from an adult in good health.

This clone occurred a few times. The V and J genes are TRBV4-2 and TRBJ2-4; D may be TRBD2 (5 bases). V gave up 0 bases and J gave up 0 bases, with 15 bases separating them. CDR3 length: 18 amino acids. Germline CDR1 and CDR2: LGHNA and YNFKEQ. The CDR3, as DNA: TGTGCCAGCAGCCAAGATCTCACTGGAGGAATAGCCAAAAACATTCAGTACTTC. Its translation: CASSQDLTGGIAKNIQYF.

The genes are TRBV6-6 and TRBJ1-1; D is ambiguous. Germline CDR1 and CDR2: MNHNY and SVGAGI (reference sequence). The CDR3 contains 13 residues. The V and J ends lost 4 bases and 6 bases respectively, with 12 bases between them. CDR3 DNA: TGTGCCAGCAGTTCGACGAACTTGCCTGAAGCTTTCTTT. Its translation is CASSSTNLPEAFF.

This sequence joins TRBV15 and TRBJ1-2; D gene uncertain. The V gene lost 8 bases and the J gene lost 6 bases, with 13 bases spanning the gap. The germline CDR1 and CDR2 sequences are LNHNV and YYDKDF (reference sequence). This CDR3 comprises 12 residues. The DNA for the CDR3 is TGTGCCACCTTCGGGCTATACAATGGCTACACCTTC. Protein: CATFGLYNGYTF.

The gene calls are TRBV12-3 or TRBV12-4 and TRBJ2-1, with 8 bases identical to TRBD2. The CDR3 contains 13 residues. J lost 2 bases, V lost 8 bases, and 2 bases had no gene match. The CDR3 loop is CASRGGAYNEQFF. The CDR3 DNA sequence: TGTGCCAGCCGGGGGGGGGCCTACAATGAGCAGTTCTTC.

The rearrangement joins TRBV7-2 to TRBJ1-1; no definite D call. Germline V lookup: CDR1 SGHTA, CDR2 FQGNSA. The CDR3 length is 14 residues. V lost 4 bases and J 0 bases, leaving 9 bases between the germline ends. CDR3 loop: CASSYASMNTEAFF. In DNA form, the CDR3 reads TGTGCCAGCAGCTACGCATCCATGAACACTGAAGCTTTCTTT.

For the CDR3, the DNA is TGTGCCAGCAGCCAAGAGGGGATGAGATATGGCTACACCTTC. This gives the protein CASSQEGMRYGYTF. The chain uses TRBV3-1 (or the pseudogene TRBV3-2) and TRBJ1-2; unclear D gene. CDR1 is LGHDT and CDR2 is YNNKEL in the germline V gene (reference sequence). Trimming took 0 bases from V and 5 from J, leaving 10 bases between them. CDR3 length: 14 amino acids.

To note about this clone: A junction end diverges from the germline sequence, so it may reflect a read error. The V gene is TRBV4-1, the J gene TRBJ1-6; D gene ambiguous. CDR1 is MGHRA and CDR2 is YSYEKL in the germline V gene. The CDR3 runs 17 residues. CDR3 region: CASSEDTAKSYNSPLHF. CDR3 nucleotides: TGCGCCAGCAGCGAAGACACAGCCAAATCCTATAATTCACCCCTCCACTTT.

The chain links TRBV7-2 to TRBJ2-1; the D gene is possibly TRBD2 (6 bases). Trimming cost V 5 bases and J 9 bases, with 11 bases left between them. The length of the CDR3 is 12 residues. Germline V gene data show CDR1 as SGHTA and CDR2 as FQGNSA. CDR3 loop: CASSLTSPEQFF. The CDR3 coding sequence is TGTGCCAGCAGCCTAACTAGCCCTGAGCAGTTCTTC.

This chain links TRBV5-4 with TRBJ1-2; D is uncertain. Trimming pared 1 base from V and 8 bases from J, leaving 12 bases between. This CDR3 spans 13 amino acids. Germline loops: CDR1 SGHNT, CDR2 YYREEE (reference sequence). CDR3 coding DNA: TGTGCCAGCAGCTTGCTCCCCCGAATAGGCTACACCTTC. Protein product: CASSLLPRIGYTF.

The chain employs TRBV7-9 and TRBJ2-1; D might be TRBD2 (5 bases). The ends were cut back, 5 bases at V and 6 bases at J, with 11 bases in the middle. There are 13 residues in the CDR3. Germline lookup yields CDR1 SEHNR and CDR2 FQNEAQ (reference sequence). Here the CDR3 DNA reads TGTGCCAGCAGCCGGGGAAAACTCAATGAGCAGTTCTTC. Translated: CASSRGKLNEQFF.

This clone was picked up a small number of times. The chain employs TRBV30 and TRBJ1-4; unclear D gene. This CDR3 has 17 residues. Germline assignment: CDR1 GTSNPN and CDR2 SVGIG (reference sequence). V lost 2 bases to trimming and J lost 2 bases, with 18 bases between them. The CDR3 loop is CAWSIGNVYVTNEKLFF. CDR3 DNA: TGTGCCTGGAGTATTGGTAACGTCTACGTTACTAATGAAAAACTGTTTTTT.

This sequence joins TRBV4-1 and TRBJ2-5; 8 positions match TRBD2. V shed 1 base, J shed 2 bases, and the junction held 3 bases outside the gene matches. The germline V gene has CDR1 MGHRA and CDR2 YSYEKL. The CDR3 has 15 amino acids. Written as DNA, the CDR3 is TGCGCCAGCAGCCAAGGCGGGGGGCCTCAAGAGACCCAGTACTTC. Translated: CASSQGGGPQETQYF.

The chain couples TRBV7-6 to TRBJ2-7; 10 bases are shared with TRBD1. V shed 5 bases and J 3 bases; nucleotides not matched to a gene: 7. The length of the CDR3 is 15 residues. In germline, CDR1 is SGHVS, CDR2 FNYEAQ. CDR3 nucleotides: TGTGCCAGCAGCGGACCGGGACAGGGGTACTACGAGCAGTACTTC. Encoded protein: CASSGPGQGYYEQYF.

This rearrangement joins TRBV5-1 to TRBJ2-4; 10 bases fit TRBD1. Germline trimming cut 4 bases from V and 1 base from J; bases unmatched to any gene: 5. The CDR3 extends over 16 amino acids. Looked up from germline, CDR1 is SGHRS and CDR2 is YFSETQ. CDR3 in DNA: TGCGCCAGCAGCGCGGGGACAGGGGTGGCCAAAAACATTCAGTACTTC. This gives the protein CASSAGTGVAKNIQYF.

This clone showed up just a few times. The chain uses TRBV7-2 and TRBJ1-1, with 10 nucleotides matching TRBD1. CDR3 length: 15 amino acids. Germline V gene lookup returns CDR1 SGHTA and CDR2 FQGNSA. Germline trimming cut 5 bases from V and 7 bases from J; bases unmatched to any gene: 10. CDR3 bases: TGTGCCAGCAGCCCCCGGGACAGGGGTGGGTTTGAAGCTTTCTTT. Its translation is CASSPRDRGGFEAFF.

The chain uses TRBV6-5 and TRBJ2-7, with D perhaps assigned TRBD1 or TRBD2 (5 bases each). CDR1 is MNHEY and CDR2 is SVGAGI in the germline V gene. V was cut by 5 bases and J by 2 bases, with 10 bases left in between. The CDR3 spans 13 residues. Written as DNA, the CDR3 is TGTGCCAGCAGTCCTCGGGGACCCTACGAGCAGTACTTC. Its translation: CASSPRGPYEQYF.

This sequence joins TRBV7-9 and TRBJ2-1; 8 positions match TRBD1. Germline loops: CDR1 SEHNR, CDR2 FQNEAQ (reference sequence). V lost 5 bases to trimming and J lost 7 bases; unmatched junction nucleotides: 16. This CDR3 has 17 amino acids. DNA of the CDR3: TGTGCCAGCAGCCCGACAGGGGTAAGGGCGGGAACAAATGAGCAGTTCTTC. Protein product: CASSPTGVRAGTNEQFF. The whole variable domain, filled in from reference TRBV7-9 and TRBJ2-1, reads DTGVSQNPRHKITKRGQNVTFRCDPISEHNRLYWYRQTLGQGPEFLTYFQNEAQLEKSRLLSDRFSAERPKGSFSTLEIQRTEQGDSAMYLCASSPTGVRAGTNEQFFGPGTRLTVL.

The CDR3 nucleotides read TGCGCCAGCAGCTTGGCAGGTCTGACCGGGGAGCTGTTTTTT. Translation: CASSLAGLTGELFF. The chain recombines TRBV5-1 with TRBJ2-2; no clear D gene. V lost 0 bases and J 5 bases, leaving 8 bases between the germline ends. Germline assignment: CDR1 SGHRS and CDR2 YFSETQ. This CDR3 has 14 amino acids.

This chain uses TRBV19 with TRBJ2-1; 9 bases map to TRBD2. Germline V gene data show CDR1 as LNHDA and CDR2 as SQIVND (reference sequence). The CDR3 is 14 residues long. The trim removed 5 bases at V and 8 bases at J, leaving 7 bases unmatched. CDR3 in DNA: TGTGCCAGTAGTGTGGGACTAGCCCCCTATGAGCAGTTCTTC. Translating it yields CASSVGLAPYEQFF.

The rearrangement uses TRBV2 and TRBJ2-2, with 7 nucleotides matching TRBD2. CDR1 is SNHLY, CDR2 FYNNEI, per germline. The ends lost 8 bases at V and 7 bases at J; junction bases unmatched: 4. The CDR3 consists of 12 residues. CDR3 in amino acids: CASLGGNGELFF. The CDR3 DNA reads as TGTGCCAGCCTCGGGGGGAACGGGGAGCTGTTTTTT.

The chain uses TRBV12-3 or TRBV12-4 and TRBJ1-1; the D gene is possibly TRBD1 (6 bases). V lost 5 bases and J lost 10, with 14 bases in between. The CDR3 covers 12 residues. CDR3 amino acids: CASSEQGLGAFF. In DNA form, the CDR3 reads TGTGCCAGCAGTGAACAGGGACTTGGAGCTTTCTTT.

The gene calls are TRBV4-1 and TRBJ1-5; D uncertain. The CDR3 is 15 amino acids. Between the trimmed V and J ends, which lost 8 bases and 3 bases, there was a span of 17 bases. In germline, CDR1 is MGHRA, CDR2 YSYEKL. The CDR3 protein is CASSPVRALNQPQHF. The CDR3 bases are TGCGCCAGCTCCCCTGTCCGGGCCCTCAATCAGCCCCAGCATTTT.

J is TRBJ2-1 and V is TRBV27; D not certain. Trimming took 4 bases from V and 6 from J, leaving 10 bases between them. The CDR3 spans 13 residues. Germline V gene sequence: CDR1 MNHEY, CDR2 SMNVEV (reference sequence). CDR3 sequence (DNA): TGTGCCAGCAGTTCCTGGCCCGTCAATGAGCAGTTCTTC. Amino acid sequence: CASSSWPVNEQFF.

The V and J genes are TRBV7-2 and TRBJ1-5; possible D gene TRBD1, 6 bases. Looked up from germline, CDR1 is SGHTA and CDR2 is FQGNSA. This CDR3 comprises 14 residues. V was trimmed by 7 bases and J by 5 bases, leaving 15 bases between them. The CDR3 DNA follows: TGTGCCAGCACCCCGTCCAGGGGCGATCAGCCCCAGCATTTT. Translation gives CASTPSRGDQPQHF.